This T cell receptor (beta chain) was obtained from a study of shared clonotypes between healthy human individuals (TCRdb year 2020). A note on the overall study: A few men and two women, aged 18 to 49 years, made up the cohort. For each donor, three plates each were used for CD4 naive and CD4 memory, two plates were used for CD8 naive, and one plate was used for CD8 memory. Blood TCR repertoires of a handful of healthy adults were deeply sequenced to estimate repertoire size and the extent of clonotype sharing between individuals. Different laboratories and diverse techniques were used to prepare libraries and sequence TCR repertoires, to increase sequencing depth and limit assay-specific biases. Each donor's leukapheresis produced roughly between about 0.9 and 9.5 billion PBMCs.

Overall study outcomes, separate from this receptor: Rarefaction of sorted-subset datasets indicated incomplete sequencing despite the large sequencing depth. The genetic and exposure-history diversity represented was limited by the small number of donors. Compared with non-shared clonotypes, clonotypes shared by all four sorted-subset donors had higher generation probabilities. Sampling was limited to blood, and TCR repertoires in tissue likely differ from TCR repertoires in blood. Pairwise subsampling indicated that sequencing depth was expected to affect the degree of clonotype sharing among donors. Approximately 5% of naive CD4, 3% to 4% of naive CD8, 2.3% of memory CD4, and 0.35% to 0.4% of memory CD8 clonotypes were shared across several donors. Larger estimated clonotype richness was generally found for naive subsets than for memory subsets.

In the case of this clone: Its antigen is still unknown. The record has no base qualities; no much larger clone is one base away.

CD8 naive samples were obtained by positive selection for CCR7 among CD45RO-negative cells, yielding a CD45RA+CCR7+ population from which TemRA cells were excluded. The donors were healthy, HIV-negative adults with no recently reported acute infections or vaccinations. Only Caucasian adults living in Nashville, Tennessee, USA were represented among the donors. Blood was obtained by leukapheresis, after which PBMCs were separated by Ficoll-Histopaque density gradient centrifugation and cryopreserved in liquid nitrogen vapor phase. Purity and quantity of every magnetically sorted T cell population were checked by analytical flow cytometry. From each sorted fraction, genomic DNA was isolated and quantified by UV absorbance on a Nanodrop 2000c. TCR CDR3 regions were amplified from genomic DNA by multiplex PCR using the deep immunoSEQ assay. Genomic DNA extracted from each cell subset was distributed evenly over all wells of several immunoSEQ 96-well plates, and each plate served as one replicate. Each replicate PCR for sorted subsets received approximately 220 ng genomic DNA, equal to roughly 33,000 T cell genomes. The purified libraries were quantified using a Qubit 3.0 fluorometer, sized with a Bioanalyzer 2100, and then quantified again using the KAPA Library Quantification kit. A separate single-read 150-cycle Illumina NextSeq 550 flow cell was used to sequence each immunoSEQ 96-well plate. The original pipeline was this. The immunoSEQ output contained only junctional sequences without quality scores, so filtering could not match that applied to full-length reads. To assign V/J genes and CDR3, sequences were annotated using PyIR, a Python wrapper for IgBLAST v1.9, with IMGT germline references. Reads were filtered out if the reads had weak V/J assignments (E-value above 1e-6), no CDR3, stop codons, out-of-frame junctions, or ambiguous translated residues. V3J clonotypes were defined as sequences sharing an identical inferred V gene, J gene, and CDR3 amino acid sequence. The percentage overlap between two repertoires was calculated by dividing the number of shared unique clonotypes by the size of the smaller repertoire. RTK rarefaction, the Chao1 estimator, and Recon v2.1 estimates of unobserved clonotypes were used to assess repertoire richness. Generation probabilities for all TCRbeta clonotypes obtained by the gDNA method from four donors were computed using OLGA. TCRdb holds this immuneACCESS table with in-frame rearrangements only. Some clones are missing; in checked studies, unresolved V genes explain under half, and the rest has no known cause. V, J and clone size are taken as reported in that table, and D and trimming were inferred from the DNA itself. Here the sample has approximately 650,000 clones; about 95% occur a single time. The ten biggest clones cover approximately 0.1% of the sample.

This TCR was recovered from a woman in her thirties in good health. Sequencing was performed on naive CD8+ T cells sorted from blood. Explained via the paper, the cell subset or site label denotes: CD45RA+CCR7+.

The DNA is TGTGCCAGCTCACAAGGACTAGCGGGAGTCATAGAGACCCAGTACTTC. Translated, it reads CASSQGLAGVIETQYF. This chain is built from TRBV18 and TRBJ2-5; 13 of the junction bases match TRBD2. The CDR3 covers 16 residues, taking in both the cysteine and the phenylalanine. The only DNA kept is the CDR3, 48 bases in frame from the first base. Compared with germline, V lacks 4 bases and J lacks 4 bases; bases without a gene match: 6. Looking up the germline V gene yields CDR1 KGHSH and CDR2 LQKENI.